This TCR beta chain was sequenced for a study of cytomegalovirus exposure and HLA in healthy donors. V shed 5 bases and J shed 3 bases, with 11 bases lying between them. Germline V CDR1 and CDR2: MNHNY, SVGAGI (reference sequence). The CDR3 consists of 13 residues. The PCR used 60 Vbeta and 13 Jbeta primers. Here immunoSEQ multiplex PCR was the method, and the copy in TCRdb shows in-frame clones only, minus some. The sample holds 60,000 or so clones, approximately 85% seen once. This sequence joins TRBV6-6 and TRBJ2-7; perhaps TRBD2 as D (5 bases). The receptor's source is a female donor in good health and CMV-seronegative. Sequencing input: PBMCs. CDR3 bases: TGTGCCAGCAGTCAAGGACTGATCTACGAGCAGTACTTC. This codes for CASSQGLIYEQYF.